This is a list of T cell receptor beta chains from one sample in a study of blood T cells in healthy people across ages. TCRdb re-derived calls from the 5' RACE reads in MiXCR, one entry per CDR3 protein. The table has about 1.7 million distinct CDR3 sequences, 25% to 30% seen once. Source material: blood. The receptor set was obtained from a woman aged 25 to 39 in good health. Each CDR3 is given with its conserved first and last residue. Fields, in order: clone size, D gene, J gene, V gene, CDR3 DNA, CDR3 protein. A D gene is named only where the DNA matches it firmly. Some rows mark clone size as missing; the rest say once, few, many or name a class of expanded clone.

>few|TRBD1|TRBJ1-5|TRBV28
TGTGCCAGCACCTCGATAGGACAGGGCCTCCCAAGGGCCCAGCATTTT
CASTSIGQGLPRAQHF
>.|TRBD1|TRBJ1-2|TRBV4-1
TGCGCCAGCAGCCAAGGCGGACAGGGGGTAATCTATGGCTACACCTTC
CASSQGGQGVIYGYTF
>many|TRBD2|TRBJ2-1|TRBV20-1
TGCAGTGCTGGGGGAGGGATCTACAATGAGCAGTTCTTC
CSAGGGIYNEQFF
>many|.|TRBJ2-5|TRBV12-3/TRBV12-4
TGTGCCAGCAGTTTTACCGACCAAGAGACCCAGTACTTC
CASSFTDQETQYF
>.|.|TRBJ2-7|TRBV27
TGTGCCAGCAGTTTATCCCCAGGGGTCTACTACGAGCAGTACTTC
CASSLSPGVYYEQYF
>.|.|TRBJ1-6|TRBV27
TGTGCCAGCAGTTTAAGCTGGGATAATTCACCCCTCCACTTT
CASSLSWDNSPLHF
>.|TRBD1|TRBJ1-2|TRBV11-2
TGTGCCAGCAGCTTTTCAGGGGGCGCTGACTATGGCTACACCTTC
CASSFSGGADYGYTF
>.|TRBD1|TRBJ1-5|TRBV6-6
TGTGCCAGCAGAAAGGGACAGATGATACGGCAGCCCCAGCATTTT
CASRKGQMIRQPQHF
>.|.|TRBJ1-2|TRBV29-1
TGCAGCGTTGAAGATCGAGGCAGAACTAACTATGGCTACACCTTC
CSVEDRGRTNYGYTF
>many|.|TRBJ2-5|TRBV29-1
TGCAGCGTCTACAGAGAAGAGACCCAGTACTTC
CSVYREETQYF
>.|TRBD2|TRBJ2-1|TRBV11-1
TGTGCCAGCAGCAGCGGGGGGAACAGAAATGAGCAGTTCTTC
CASSSGGNRNEQFF
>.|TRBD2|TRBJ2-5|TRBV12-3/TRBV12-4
TGTGCCAGCAGTTTAGAGGCTAGCGGGATAGAGACCCAGTACTTC
CASSLEASGIETQYF
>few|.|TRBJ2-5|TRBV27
TGTGCCAGCGCTCAACTTGGGGGAGGAGAGACCCAGTACTTC
CASAQLGGGETQYF
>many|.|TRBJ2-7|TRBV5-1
TGCGCCAGCAGCCCCGAGGTAGCCGCCCCCGAGCAGTACTTC
CASSPEVAAPEQYF
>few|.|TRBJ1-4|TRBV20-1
TGCAGTGCCCCGGGGCCGGCCAATGAAAAACTGTTTTTT
CSAPGPANEKLFF
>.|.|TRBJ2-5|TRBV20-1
TGCAGTGCTAGAGTTGTAGGGTATGAATCGGAGCAGTACTTC
CSARVVGYESEQYF
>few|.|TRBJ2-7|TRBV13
TGTGCCAGCAGCTTACAGGGTCTTCGGGACGAGCAGTACTTC
CASSLQGLRDEQYF
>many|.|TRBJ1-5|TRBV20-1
TGCAGTGCTAGCTCCACAATCAATCAGCCCCAGCATTTT
CSASSTINQPQHF
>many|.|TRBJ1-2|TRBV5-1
TGCGCCAGCAGCCCACCAGAAACCTATGGCTACACCTTC
CASSPPETYGYTF
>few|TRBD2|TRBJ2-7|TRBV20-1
TGCAGTGCGACGCCACTAGCGGGAGGGTACGAGCAGTACTTC
CSATPLAGGYEQYF
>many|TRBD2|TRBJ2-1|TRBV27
TGTGCCAGCAGTCCGGGAGATTCTAGCGGGGGTTATAATGAGCAGTTCTTC
CASSPGDSSGGYNEQFF
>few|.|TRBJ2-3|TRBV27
TGTGCCAGCAGTGCCTCTGAGGGATTAGGCACAGATACGCAGTATTTT
CASSASEGLGTDTQYF